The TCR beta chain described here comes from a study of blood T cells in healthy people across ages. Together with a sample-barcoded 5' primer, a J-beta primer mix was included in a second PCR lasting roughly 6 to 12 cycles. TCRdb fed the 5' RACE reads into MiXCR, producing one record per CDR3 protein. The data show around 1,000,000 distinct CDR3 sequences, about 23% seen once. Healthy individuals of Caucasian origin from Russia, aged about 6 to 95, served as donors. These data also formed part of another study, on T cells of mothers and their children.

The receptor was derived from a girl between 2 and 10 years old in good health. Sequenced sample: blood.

The CDR3 reads CASSPWRWEGTDTQYF. Written as DNA, the CDR3 is TGTGCCAGCAGTCCATGGAGGTGGGAGGGCACAGATACGCAGTATTTT. J is TRBJ2-3 and V is TRBV12-3 or TRBV12-4; possibly TRBD2 for D (6 bases). The CDR3 spans 16 residues. Trimming stripped 5 bases from V and 1 base from J, with 16 bases between.